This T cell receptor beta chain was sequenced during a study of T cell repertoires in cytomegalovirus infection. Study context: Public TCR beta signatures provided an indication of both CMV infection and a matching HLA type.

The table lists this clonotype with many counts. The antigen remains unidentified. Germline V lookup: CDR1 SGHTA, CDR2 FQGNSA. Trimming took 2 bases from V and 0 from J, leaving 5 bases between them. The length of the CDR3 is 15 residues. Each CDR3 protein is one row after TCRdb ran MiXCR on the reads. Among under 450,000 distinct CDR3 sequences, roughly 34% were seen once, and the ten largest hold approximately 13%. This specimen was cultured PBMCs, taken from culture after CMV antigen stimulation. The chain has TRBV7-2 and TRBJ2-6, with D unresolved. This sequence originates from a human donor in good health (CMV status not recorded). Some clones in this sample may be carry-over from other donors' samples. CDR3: CASSLFRSGANVLTF. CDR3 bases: TGTGCCAGCAGCTTATTCCGCTCTGGGGCCAACGTCCTGACTTTC.